This T cell receptor beta chain was captured in a study of shared clonotypes between healthy human individuals. Each of the donors was a healthy adult who was HIV-negative and had not had a recent acute infection or vaccination. A note on this clone: The antigen remains unidentified.

Notes on the study in general: Clonotypes shared by all four sorted-subset donors had higher generation probabilities than non-shared clonotypes.

J lost 5 bases, V lost 4 bases, and 10 bases had no gene match. This CDR3 has 15 amino acids. Germline CDR1 reads SGHNT; CDR2 reads YYREEE (reference sequence). Measured with immunoSEQ multiplex PCR; TCRdb has only the in-frame clones, and not every one. The sample lists a few million clones; 93% were seen once. The chain uses TRBV5-4 and TRBJ2-5; 8 nucleotides match TRBD1. This receptor was obtained from a young man in good health. Some clones in this sample may be carry-over from other donors' samples. Sequencing was done on a sample of naive CD4+ T cells from PBMCs. Subset described: CD45RA+ positively selected. The CDR3 DNA is TGTGCCAGCAGCACCCCGACAGGGGAGTCGGAGACCCAGTACTTC. As protein: CASSTPTGESETQYF.